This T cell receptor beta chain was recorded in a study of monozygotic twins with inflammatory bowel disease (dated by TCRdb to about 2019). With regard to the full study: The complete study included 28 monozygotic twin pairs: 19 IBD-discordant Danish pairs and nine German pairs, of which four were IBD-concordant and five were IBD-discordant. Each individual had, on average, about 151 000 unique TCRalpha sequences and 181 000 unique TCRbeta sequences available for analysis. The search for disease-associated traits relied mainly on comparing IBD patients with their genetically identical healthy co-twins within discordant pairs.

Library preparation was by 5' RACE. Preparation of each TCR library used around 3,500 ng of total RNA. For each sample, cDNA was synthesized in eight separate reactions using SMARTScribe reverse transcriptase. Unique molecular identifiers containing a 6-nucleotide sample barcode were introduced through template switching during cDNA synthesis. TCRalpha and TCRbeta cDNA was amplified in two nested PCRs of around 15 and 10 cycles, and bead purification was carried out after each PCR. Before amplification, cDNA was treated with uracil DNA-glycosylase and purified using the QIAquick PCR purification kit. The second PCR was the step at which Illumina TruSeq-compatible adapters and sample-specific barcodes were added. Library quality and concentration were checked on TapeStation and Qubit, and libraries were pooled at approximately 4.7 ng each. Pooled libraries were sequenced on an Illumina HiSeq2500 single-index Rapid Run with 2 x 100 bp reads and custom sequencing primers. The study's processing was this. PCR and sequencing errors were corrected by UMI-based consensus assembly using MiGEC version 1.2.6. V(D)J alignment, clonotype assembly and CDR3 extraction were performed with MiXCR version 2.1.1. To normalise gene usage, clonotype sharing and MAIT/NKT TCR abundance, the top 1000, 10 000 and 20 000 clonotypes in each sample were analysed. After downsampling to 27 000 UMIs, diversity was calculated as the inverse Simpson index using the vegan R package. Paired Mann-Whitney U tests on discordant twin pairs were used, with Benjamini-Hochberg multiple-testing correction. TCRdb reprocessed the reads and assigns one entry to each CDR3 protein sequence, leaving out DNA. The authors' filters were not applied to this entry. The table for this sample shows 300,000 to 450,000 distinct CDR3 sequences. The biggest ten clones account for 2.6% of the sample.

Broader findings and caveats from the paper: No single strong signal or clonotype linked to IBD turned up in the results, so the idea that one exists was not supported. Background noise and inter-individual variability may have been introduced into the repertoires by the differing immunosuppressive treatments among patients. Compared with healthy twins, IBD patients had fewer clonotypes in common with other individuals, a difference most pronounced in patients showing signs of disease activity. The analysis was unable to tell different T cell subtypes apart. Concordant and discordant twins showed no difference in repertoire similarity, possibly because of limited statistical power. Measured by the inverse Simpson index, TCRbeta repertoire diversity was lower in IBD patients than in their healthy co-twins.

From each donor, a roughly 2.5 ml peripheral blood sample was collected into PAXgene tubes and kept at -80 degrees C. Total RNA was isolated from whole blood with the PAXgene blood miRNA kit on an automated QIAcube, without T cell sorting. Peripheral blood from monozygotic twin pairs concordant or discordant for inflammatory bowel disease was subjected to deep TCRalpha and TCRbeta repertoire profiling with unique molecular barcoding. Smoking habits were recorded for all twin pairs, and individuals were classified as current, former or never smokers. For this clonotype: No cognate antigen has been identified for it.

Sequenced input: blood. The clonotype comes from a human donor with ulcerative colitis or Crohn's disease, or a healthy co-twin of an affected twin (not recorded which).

The CDR3 in this case is CSASIGRGIQPQHF. The chain couples TRBV20-1 to TRBJ1-5; TCRdb indicates TRBD1, and absent DNA this call remains unverified. Reading from cysteine to phenylalanine, the CDR3 counts 14 amino acids. This entry has no DNA. From the germline V gene (reference sequence), CDR1 is DFQATT and CDR2 is SNEGSKA.